This paragraph reports one T cell receptor beta chain. What it binds is not known. This entry is derived from a study of T cell repertoires in cytomegalovirus infection. Whole-study results and caveats: There were HLA-C-restricted CMV-specific TCR beta clonotypes dominating the ex vivo response.

Via MiXCR, TCRdb re-called the reads, giving one row per CDR3 protein. Of about 830,000 distinct CDR3 sequences in the sample, around a third are singletons; the top ten hold roughly 12%. V lost 7 bases to trimming and J lost 8 bases; unmatched junction nucleotides: 6. CDR3 length: 12 amino acids. Sequenced material: cultured CD8+ T cells from PBMCs, taken from culture after CMV antigen stimulation. This receptor was obtained from a human donor in good health (CMV status not recorded). Some clones in this sample may be carry-over from other donors' samples. The chain carries TRBV12-3 or TRBV12-4 and TRBJ1-2; 8 bases match TRBD1. CDR3 region: CASTRTGIGYTF. The CDR3 nucleotides read TGTGCCAGCACCCGGACAGGGATAGGCTACACCTTC.